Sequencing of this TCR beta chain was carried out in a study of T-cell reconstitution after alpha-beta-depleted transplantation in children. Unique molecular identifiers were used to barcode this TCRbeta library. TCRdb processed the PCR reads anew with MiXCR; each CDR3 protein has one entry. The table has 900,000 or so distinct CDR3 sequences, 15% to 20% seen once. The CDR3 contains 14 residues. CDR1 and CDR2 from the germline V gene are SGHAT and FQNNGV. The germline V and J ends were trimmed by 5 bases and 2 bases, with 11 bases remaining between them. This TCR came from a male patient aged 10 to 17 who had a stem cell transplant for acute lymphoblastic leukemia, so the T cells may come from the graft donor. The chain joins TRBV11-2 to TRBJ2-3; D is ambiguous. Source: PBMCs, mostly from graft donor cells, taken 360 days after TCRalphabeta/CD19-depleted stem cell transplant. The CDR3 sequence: CASSGIVATDTQYF. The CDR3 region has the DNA TGTGCCAGCAGCGGAATAGTCGCCACAGATACGCAGTATTTT.